This TCR beta chain emerged from a study of T cells in Graves' hyperthyroidism and ophthalmopathy. About the study: Pretreatment peripheral blood was obtained at initial diagnosis. Study results and limitations: Ophthalmopathy could be told apart from stable hyperthyroidism with a 13 V-J model.

Diagnosis relied on clinical symptoms, serum thyroxine and TRAb, thyroid ultrasound and orbital computed tomography. RNA transcripts were the template for amplifying TCR beta CDR3 regions. First-round RT-PCR with HTBI primers amplified the TCR CDR3 region. TCRdb reprocessed the multiplex PCR reads via MiXCR and lists one record per CDR3 protein. This table has about 640,000 distinct CDR3 sequences, around 20% appearing once. The germline CDR1 and CDR2 sequences are SGHRS and YFSETQ. Trimming took 0 bases from V and 0 from J, leaving 9 bases between them. This CDR3 contains 15 residues. This clonotype was counted at least ten times. Its target is unknown.

Sequencing was performed on blood. V and J are TRBV5-1 and TRBJ1-1; D not certain. This TCR was sampled from a man aged 25 to 40 with Graves' ophthalmopathy. CDR3 region: CASSLVAGLNTEAFF. CDR3 bases: TGCGCCAGCAGCTTGGTGGCAGGACTGAACACTGAAGCTTTCTTT.